Listed here is a single T cell receptor (beta chain). What it binds is not known. These data are taken from a study of tumor-infiltrating lymphocytes in primary liver carcinoma. Notes on the study in general: Bulk unsorted material prevented CD4+ and CD8+ repertoire comparison. Lower overlap was observed for tumor-adjacent and tumor-blood pairs relative to tumor region pairs.

Unsorted whole blood yielded blood RNA, and germline DNA was extracted as well. Starting material of 500 to 600 ng total RNA yielded TCR beta cDNA via a constant-region primer. Libraries of TCR beta came from three nested multiplex PCR rounds with slightly modified ARM-PCR. The two initial PCR rounds, roughly 10 cycles each, used TRBV1-TRBV30 forward and C-beta reverse primers. MiXCR, run by TCRdb on the multiplex PCR reads, gives a single entry per CDR3 protein. Of approximately 330,000 distinct CDR3 sequences listed, less than 75% are singletons. V lost 7 bases to trimming and J lost 14 bases, with 23 bases between them. Germline CDR1 reads SGHAT; CDR2 reads FQNNGV. The CDR3 runs 14 residues.

Material: peripheral blood. The origin of this receptor is a man between 40 and 49 years old with primary liver carcinoma and hepatitis B virus infection. This chain joins TRBV11-2 and TRBJ2-2; maybe TRBD2 (6 bases). CDR3 bases: TGTGCCAGCAATTGGGACTTACAGACCGGAGAACTGTTTTTT. It encodes CASNWDLQTGELFF.